The rows below give T cell receptor beta chains drawn from one sample of a study of blood T cell repertoires in COVID-19. Data came from immunoSEQ multiplex PCR; TCRdb stores just in-frame clones and leaves some out. In the table there are 160,000 or so clones, around 91% of which are singletons. Sequences were obtained from peripheral blood. All receptors come from a middle-aged woman with acute or convalescent COVID-19. CDR3s include the opening cysteine and the closing phenylalanine or tryptophan. The D gene is left open where the match is weak. Expanded clones are given a class, and other clones once, few, many or no size at all.

j_gene: TRBJ2-7
v_gene: TRBV6-5
d_gene: TRBD2
abundance: .
CDR3aa: CASRRGGRNEQYF
CDR3nt: TGTGCCAGCAGGCGCGGGGGGCGAAACGAGCAGTACTTC

j_gene: TRBJ1-1
v_gene: TRBV18
d_gene: TRBD1
abundance: .
CDR3aa: CASSQTGGTEAFF
CDR3nt: TGTGCCAGCTCACAGACAGGGGGAACTGAAGCTTTCTTT

j_gene: TRBJ1-6
v_gene: TRBV7-2
d_gene: .
abundance: .
CDR3aa: CASSLIPQGKSSYNSPLHF
CDR3nt: TGTGCCAGCAGCCTAATACCACAGGGAAAGAGCTCCTATAATTCACCCCTCCACTTT

j_gene: TRBJ1-1
v_gene: TRBV7-9
d_gene: .
abundance: .
CDR3aa: CASTPMGGTEAFF
CDR3nt: TGTGCCAGCACTCCAATGGGGGGAACTGAAGCTTTCTTT

j_gene: TRBJ2-1
v_gene: TRBV24-1
d_gene: TRBD1
abundance: .
CDR3aa: CATSLDYPDRRYNEQFF
CDR3nt: TGTGCCACCTCCCTCGATTACCCGGACAGGCGATACAATGAGCAGTTCTTC

j_gene: TRBJ2-3
v_gene: TRBV2
d_gene: TRBD2
abundance: .
CDR3aa: CASSPEGTSGSTDTQYF
CDR3nt: TGTGCCAGCAGTCCAGAGGGGACTAGCGGGAGTACAGATACGCAGTATTTT

j_gene: TRBJ1-5
v_gene: TRBV19
d_gene: TRBD1
abundance: .
CDR3aa: CASSIVGRGPIQIQPQHF
CDR3nt: TGTGCCAGTAGTATAGTTGGCAGGGGGCCCATACAGATACAGCCCCAGCATTTT

j_gene: TRBJ1-1
v_gene: TRBV5-5
d_gene: .
abundance: .
CDR3aa: CASSRGQLNTEAFF
CDR3nt: TGTGCCAGCAGCAGAGGACAATTGAACACTGAAGCTTTCTTT

j_gene: TRBJ1-3
v_gene: TRBV7-2
d_gene: .
abundance: .
CDR3aa: CASSLVQGYSGNTIYF
CDR3nt: TGTGCCAGCAGCTTAGTTCAGGGTTACTCTGGAAACACCATATATTTT

j_gene: TRBJ2-3
v_gene: TRBV19
d_gene: TRBD1
abundance: .
CDR3aa: CASSTRDSYTDTQYF
CDR3nt: TGTGCCAGTTCTACCCGGGACAGCTACACAGATACGCAGTATTTT

j_gene: TRBJ2-1
v_gene: TRBV4-2
d_gene: .
abundance: .
CDR3aa: CASRSRDIYNEQFF
CDR3nt: TGTGCCAGCAGAAGCCGGGACATCTACAATGAGCAGTTCTTC

j_gene: TRBJ1-4
v_gene: TRBV5-4
d_gene: TRBD1
abundance: .
CDR3aa: CASSHRTQGGNEKLFF
CDR3nt: TGTGCCAGCAGCCACAGGACCCAGGGGGGAAATGAAAAACTGTTTTTT

j_gene: TRBJ2-3
v_gene: TRBV29-1
d_gene: TRBD2
abundance: once
CDR3aa: CSVEGVASGGPTDTQYF
CDR3nt: TGCAGCGTTGAAGGTGTCGCTAGCGGGGGGCCTACAGATACGCAGTATTTT

j_gene: TRBJ1-3
v_gene: TRBV5-5
d_gene: .
abundance: .
CDR3aa: CASSLESVSGNTIYF
CDR3nt: TGTGCCAGCAGCTTGGAGAGCGTCTCTGGAAACACCATATATTTT

j_gene: TRBJ1-6
v_gene: TRBV6-5
d_gene: TRBD1
abundance: .
CDR3aa: CANGRTGNNSPLHF
CDR3nt: TGTGCCAACGGCAGGACAGGCAATAATTCACCCCTCCACTTT

j_gene: TRBJ2-2
v_gene: TRBV5-4
d_gene: .
abundance: .
CDR3aa: CASSSSENTGELFF
CDR3nt: TGTGCCAGCAGCTCCTCAGAGAACACCGGGGAGCTGTTTTTT

j_gene: TRBJ1-1
v_gene: TRBV7-9
d_gene: .
abundance: .
CDR3aa: CASSQPVAAFF
CDR3nt: TGTGCCAGCAGCCAACCGGTTGCGGCTTTCTTT

j_gene: TRBJ2-1
v_gene: TRBV9
d_gene: .
abundance: .
CDR3aa: CASSVSSGVNEQFF
CDR3nt: TGTGCCAGCAGCGTATCGTCGGGGGTTAATGAGCAGTTCTTC

j_gene: TRBJ1-2
v_gene: TRBV2
d_gene: .
abundance: .
CDR3aa: CASRLGGYGYTF
CDR3nt: TGTGCCAGCAGATTAGGGGGATATGGCTACACCTTC

j_gene: TRBJ2-7
v_gene: TRBV6-5
d_gene: .
abundance: .
CDR3aa: CASRPQNSYEQYF
CDR3nt: TGTGCCAGCAGGCCACAGAACTCCTACGAGCAGTACTTC

j_gene: TRBJ2-7
v_gene: TRBV14
d_gene: .
abundance: .
CDR3aa: CASSLSRPGEQYF
CDR3nt: TGTGCCAGCAGCCTATCCCGGCCGGGGGAGCAGTACTTC

j_gene: TRBJ1-2
v_gene: TRBV18
d_gene: TRBD1
abundance: .
CDR3aa: CASSPIRTGFNYGYTF
CDR3nt: TGTGCCAGCTCACCAATTCGGACAGGATTTAACTATGGCTACACCTTC

j_gene: TRBJ1-4
v_gene: TRBV6-5
d_gene: TRBD1
abundance: .
CDR3aa: CASSFRSGQGARKLFF
CDR3nt: TGTGCCAGCAGTTTCCGATCGGGACAGGGGGCGCGAAAACTGTTTTTT

j_gene: TRBJ2-3
v_gene: TRBV2
d_gene: TRBD1
abundance: .
CDR3aa: CASSGDRSADTQYF
CDR3nt: TGTGCCAGCAGTGGGGACAGGTCGGCAGATACGCAGTATTTT

j_gene: TRBJ2-2
v_gene: TRBV7-2
d_gene: .
abundance: .
CDR3aa: CASSLSPAGTGELFF
CDR3nt: TGTGCCAGCAGCTTAAGTCCAGCGGGCACCGGGGAGCTGTTTTTT

j_gene: TRBJ2-7
v_gene: TRBV7-8
d_gene: TRBD1
abundance: few
CDR3aa: CASSLHSTGGDEQYF
CDR3nt: TGTGCCAGCAGCTTACATTCGACAGGGGGCGACGAGCAGTACTTC

j_gene: TRBJ1-4
v_gene: TRBV18
d_gene: TRBD1
abundance: .
CDR3aa: CASSYGTDEKLFF
CDR3nt: TGTGCCAGCTCCTACGGGACAGATGAAAAACTGTTTTTT

j_gene: TRBJ1-6
v_gene: TRBV28
d_gene: TRBD1
abundance: .
CDR3aa: CASSLSRQGGNNSPLHF
CDR3nt: TGTGCCAGCAGTTTAAGCAGACAGGGGGGCAATAATTCACCCCTCCACTTT

j_gene: TRBJ1-1
v_gene: TRBV15
d_gene: .
abundance: .
CDR3aa: CATSRTGNTEAFF
CDR3nt: TGTGCCACCAGCAGGACGGGGAACACTGAAGCTTTCTTT

j_gene: TRBJ1-4
v_gene: TRBV5-1
d_gene: .
abundance: .
CDR3aa: CASSLREGTEKLFF
CDR3nt: TGCGCCAGCAGCCTTAGAGAGGGTACTGAAAAACTGTTTTTT

j_gene: TRBJ2-5
v_gene: TRBV5-6
d_gene: .
abundance: .
CDR3aa: CASSLVGAQETQYF
CDR3nt: TGTGCCAGCAGCTTGGTTGGGGCCCAAGAGACCCAGTACTTC

j_gene: TRBJ2-7
v_gene: TRBV6-2/TRBV6-3
d_gene: TRBD2
abundance: .
CDR3aa: CASSSRLAGGPWSSYEQYF
CDR3nt: TGTGCCAGCAGTTCAAGACTAGCGGGGGGGCCTTGGAGCTCCTACGAGCAGTACTTC

j_gene: TRBJ2-7
v_gene: TRBV19
d_gene: TRBD1
abundance: .
CDR3aa: CASSATGVQGKGSPYEQYF
CDR3nt: TGTGCCAGTAGTGCCACCGGTGTACAGGGGAAGGGCTCACCCTACGAGCAGTACTTC

j_gene: TRBJ1-2
v_gene: TRBV12-3/TRBV12-4
d_gene: .
abundance: .
CDR3aa: CASSSPGFYGYTF
CDR3nt: TGTGCCAGCAGTTCACCGGGATTCTATGGCTACACCTTC

j_gene: TRBJ2-2
v_gene: TRBV7-3
d_gene: .
abundance: .
CDR3aa: CASRPTSTNTGELFF
CDR3nt: TGTGCCAGCAGACCGACTTCAACGAACACCGGGGAGCTGTTTTTT